Sequencing of this T cell receptor beta chain was carried out in a study of cytomegalovirus exposure and HLA in healthy donors. Across the study: From approximately 170 million T cells, an earlier analysis saw some 120 million unique TCR beta sequences.

CDR1 and CDR2 from the germline V gene are SGHRS and YFSETQ. Unmatched junction bases numbered 15, after V lost 6 bases and J lost 1 base. The CDR3 has 17 residues. PCR used 60 Vbeta primers and 13 Jbeta primers. Measured with immunoSEQ multiplex PCR; TCRdb has only the in-frame clones, and not every one. The sample holds about 110,000 clones, just under 70% seen once. This receptor was taken from a woman in her 70s in good health and CMV-seropositive. The sequencing input was PBMCs. This chain connects TRBV5-1 to TRBJ1-1, with 7 nucleotides matching TRBD1. The CDR3 DNA is TGCGCCAGCACCTTTGCATCCACAGGGGCCAAGAACACTGAAGCTTTCTTT. This gives the protein CASTFASTGAKNTEAFF. Based on the CDR3 plus reference TRBV5-1 and TRBJ1-1, the full variable domain is KAGVTQTPRYLIKTRGQQVTLSCSPISGHRSVSWYQQTPGQGLQFLFEYFSETQRNKGNFPGRFSGRQFSNSRSEMNVSTLELGDSALYLCASTFASTGAKNTEAFFGQGTRLTVV.